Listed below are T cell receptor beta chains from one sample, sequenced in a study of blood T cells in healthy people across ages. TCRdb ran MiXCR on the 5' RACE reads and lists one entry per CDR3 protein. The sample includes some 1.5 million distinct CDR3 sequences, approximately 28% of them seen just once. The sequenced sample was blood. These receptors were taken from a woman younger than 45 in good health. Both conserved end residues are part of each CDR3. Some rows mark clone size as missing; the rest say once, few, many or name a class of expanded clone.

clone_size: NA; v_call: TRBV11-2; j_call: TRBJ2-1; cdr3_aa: CASSRRDTTYNEQFF
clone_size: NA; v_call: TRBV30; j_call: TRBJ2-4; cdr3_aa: CAWSLRPSEQYF
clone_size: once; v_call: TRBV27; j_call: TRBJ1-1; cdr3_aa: CASSLSSRHLEAFF
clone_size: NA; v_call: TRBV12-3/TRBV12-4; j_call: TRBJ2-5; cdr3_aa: CASSDGPGTQYF
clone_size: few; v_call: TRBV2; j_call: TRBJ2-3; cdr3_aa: CASSEAAPGADTQYF
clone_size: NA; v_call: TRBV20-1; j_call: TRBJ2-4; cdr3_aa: CSAIRDWGGSEQYF
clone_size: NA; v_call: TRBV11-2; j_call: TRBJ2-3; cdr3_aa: CASSLIRSTDTQYF
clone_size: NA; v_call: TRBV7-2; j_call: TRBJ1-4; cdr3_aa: CASSLIGVDEKLFF
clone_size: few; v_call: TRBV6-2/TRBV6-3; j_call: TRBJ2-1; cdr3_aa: CASTDQNPRGNEQFF
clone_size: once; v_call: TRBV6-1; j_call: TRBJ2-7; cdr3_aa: CASRKSGGGSYEQYF
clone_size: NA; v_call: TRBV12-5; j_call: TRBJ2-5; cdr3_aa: CASAGQRVQETQYF
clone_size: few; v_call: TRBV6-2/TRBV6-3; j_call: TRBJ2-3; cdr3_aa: CASSYSTALAGARATQYF
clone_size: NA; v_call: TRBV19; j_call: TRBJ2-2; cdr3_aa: CASSISLAGDTGELFF
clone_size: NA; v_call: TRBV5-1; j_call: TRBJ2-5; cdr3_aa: CASSSGSSGRLQETQYF
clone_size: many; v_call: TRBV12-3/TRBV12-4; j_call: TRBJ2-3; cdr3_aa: CASSSPPVDTQYF
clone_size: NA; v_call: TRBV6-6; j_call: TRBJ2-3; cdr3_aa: CASSYSIRDGTDTQYF
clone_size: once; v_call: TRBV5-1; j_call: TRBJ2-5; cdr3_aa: CASRSAAVGAETQYF
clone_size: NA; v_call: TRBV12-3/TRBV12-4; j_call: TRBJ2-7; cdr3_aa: CASSLNIWDEQYF
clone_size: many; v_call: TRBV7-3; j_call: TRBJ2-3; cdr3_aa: CASSSVGDTQYF
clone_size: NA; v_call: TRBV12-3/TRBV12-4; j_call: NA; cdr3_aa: CASSLRGGTGDHEQYF
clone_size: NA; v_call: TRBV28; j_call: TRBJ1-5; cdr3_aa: CASSYLLPGSGGQPQHF
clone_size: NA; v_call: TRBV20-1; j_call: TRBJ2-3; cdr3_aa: CSAPGRVRGTDTQYF
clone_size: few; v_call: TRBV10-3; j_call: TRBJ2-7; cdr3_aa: CAIGQGLTYEQYF